This T cell receptor (beta chain) was documented in a study of Graves' ophthalmopathy and Graves' hyperthyroidism. Findings and limits, study-wide: Ophthalmopathy progression prediction by the model yielded a sensitivity of more than 60% and a specificity of 72.22%. Blood samples also showed most expanded thyroid clonotypes exceeding 0.001 frequency. In separating ophthalmopathy from stable hyperthyroidism, a 13-signature model achieved 85% to 90% sensitivity and 70% to 83% specificity.

TCR beta CDR3 amplification used RNA transcripts. Scientists carried out first-round RT-PCR using HTBI primers and then a second-round multiplex PCR. TCRdb called the multiplex PCR reads again in MiXCR, with one record for every CDR3 protein. The sample has over a million distinct CDR3 sequences; about 36% are singletons. Trimming pared 0 bases from V and 6 bases from J, leaving 14 bases between. This CDR3 has 16 amino acids. The germline V gene has CDR1 SEHNR and CDR2 FQNEAQ (reference sequence). Other autoimmune disease, uncontrolled infection, pregnancy and lactation led to exclusion. This clonotype was observed a handful of times. Its matching antigen is unknown.

Input material: peripheral blood or thyroid tissue (not recorded which). This TCR came from an adult man with Graves' hyperthyroidism. The chain couples TRBV7-9 to TRBJ2-2; D might be TRBD1 or TRBD2, each matching 5 bases. This CDR3 is CASSLAGTRLPGELFF. The CDR3, as DNA: TGTGCCAGCAGCTTAGCTGGGACCCGGCTCCCCGGGGAGCTGTTTTTT.